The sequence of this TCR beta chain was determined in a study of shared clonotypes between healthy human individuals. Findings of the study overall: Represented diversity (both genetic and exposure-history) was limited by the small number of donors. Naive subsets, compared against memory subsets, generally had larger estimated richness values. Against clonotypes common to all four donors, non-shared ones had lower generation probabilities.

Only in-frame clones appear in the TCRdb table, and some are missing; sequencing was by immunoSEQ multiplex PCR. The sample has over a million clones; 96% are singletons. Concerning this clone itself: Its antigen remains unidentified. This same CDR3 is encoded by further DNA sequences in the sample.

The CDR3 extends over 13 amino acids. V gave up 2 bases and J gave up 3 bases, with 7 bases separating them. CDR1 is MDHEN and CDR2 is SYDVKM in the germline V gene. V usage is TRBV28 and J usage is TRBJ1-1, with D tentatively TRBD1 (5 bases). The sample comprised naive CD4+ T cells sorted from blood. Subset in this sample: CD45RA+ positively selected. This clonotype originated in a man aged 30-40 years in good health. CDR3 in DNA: TGTGCCAGCAGTTTAAGCAGGGACACTGAAGCTTTCTTT. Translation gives CASSLSRDTEAFF.